The clone carrying this TCR beta chain was seen just once. Sequencing used immunoSEQ multiplex PCR; TCRdb keeps in-frame clones, though not all of them. Of approximately 130,000 clones listed, over 75% are singletons. The sample belongs to a study of control samples from healthy donors and cancer patients. The source is a man aged 55 to 70 in good health. The sequenced sample consisted of blood.

The CDR3: CAISEEDRGADTQYF. CDR3 DNA sequence: TGTGCCATCAGTGAGGAGGACAGGGGAGCAGATACGCAGTATTTT. The chain carries TRBV10-3 and TRBJ2-3, with 9 bases matching TRBD1. Germline V gene lookup returns CDR1 ENHRY and CDR2 SYGVKD. V lost 2 bases and J lost 4; bases outside the gene matches: 4. The CDR3 covers 15 residues.